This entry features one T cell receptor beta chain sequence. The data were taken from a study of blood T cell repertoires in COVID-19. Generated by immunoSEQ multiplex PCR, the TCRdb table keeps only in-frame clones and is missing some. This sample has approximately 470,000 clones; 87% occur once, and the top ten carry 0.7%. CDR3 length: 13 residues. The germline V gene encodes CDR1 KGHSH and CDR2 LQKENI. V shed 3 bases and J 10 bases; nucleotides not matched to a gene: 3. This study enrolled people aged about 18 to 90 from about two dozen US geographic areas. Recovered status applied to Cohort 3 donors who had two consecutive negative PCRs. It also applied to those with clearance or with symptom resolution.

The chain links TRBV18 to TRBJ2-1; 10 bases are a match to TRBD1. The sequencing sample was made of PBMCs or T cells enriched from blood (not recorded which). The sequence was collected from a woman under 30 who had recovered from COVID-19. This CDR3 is CASSPTGGDEQFF. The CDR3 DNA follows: TGTGCCAGCTCACCGACAGGGGGCGACGAGCAGTTCTTC.